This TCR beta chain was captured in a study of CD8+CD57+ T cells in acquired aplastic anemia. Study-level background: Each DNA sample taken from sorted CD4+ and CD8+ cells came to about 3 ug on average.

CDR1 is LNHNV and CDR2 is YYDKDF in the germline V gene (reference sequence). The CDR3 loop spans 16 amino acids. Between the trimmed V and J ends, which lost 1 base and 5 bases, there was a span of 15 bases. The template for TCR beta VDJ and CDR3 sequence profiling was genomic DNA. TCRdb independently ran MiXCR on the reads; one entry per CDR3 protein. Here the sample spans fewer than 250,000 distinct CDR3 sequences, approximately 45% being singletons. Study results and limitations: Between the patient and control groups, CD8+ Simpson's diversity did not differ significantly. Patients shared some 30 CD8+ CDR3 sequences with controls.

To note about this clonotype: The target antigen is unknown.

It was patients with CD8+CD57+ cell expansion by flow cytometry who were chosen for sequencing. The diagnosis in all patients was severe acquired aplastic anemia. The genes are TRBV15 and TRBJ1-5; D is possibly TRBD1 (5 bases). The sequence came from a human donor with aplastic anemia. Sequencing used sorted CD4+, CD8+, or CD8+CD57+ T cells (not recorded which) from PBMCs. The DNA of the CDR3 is TGTGCCACCAGCAGAGTTGGGGCTGCAGTGGATCAGCCCCAGCATTTT. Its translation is CATSRVGAAVDQPQHF.